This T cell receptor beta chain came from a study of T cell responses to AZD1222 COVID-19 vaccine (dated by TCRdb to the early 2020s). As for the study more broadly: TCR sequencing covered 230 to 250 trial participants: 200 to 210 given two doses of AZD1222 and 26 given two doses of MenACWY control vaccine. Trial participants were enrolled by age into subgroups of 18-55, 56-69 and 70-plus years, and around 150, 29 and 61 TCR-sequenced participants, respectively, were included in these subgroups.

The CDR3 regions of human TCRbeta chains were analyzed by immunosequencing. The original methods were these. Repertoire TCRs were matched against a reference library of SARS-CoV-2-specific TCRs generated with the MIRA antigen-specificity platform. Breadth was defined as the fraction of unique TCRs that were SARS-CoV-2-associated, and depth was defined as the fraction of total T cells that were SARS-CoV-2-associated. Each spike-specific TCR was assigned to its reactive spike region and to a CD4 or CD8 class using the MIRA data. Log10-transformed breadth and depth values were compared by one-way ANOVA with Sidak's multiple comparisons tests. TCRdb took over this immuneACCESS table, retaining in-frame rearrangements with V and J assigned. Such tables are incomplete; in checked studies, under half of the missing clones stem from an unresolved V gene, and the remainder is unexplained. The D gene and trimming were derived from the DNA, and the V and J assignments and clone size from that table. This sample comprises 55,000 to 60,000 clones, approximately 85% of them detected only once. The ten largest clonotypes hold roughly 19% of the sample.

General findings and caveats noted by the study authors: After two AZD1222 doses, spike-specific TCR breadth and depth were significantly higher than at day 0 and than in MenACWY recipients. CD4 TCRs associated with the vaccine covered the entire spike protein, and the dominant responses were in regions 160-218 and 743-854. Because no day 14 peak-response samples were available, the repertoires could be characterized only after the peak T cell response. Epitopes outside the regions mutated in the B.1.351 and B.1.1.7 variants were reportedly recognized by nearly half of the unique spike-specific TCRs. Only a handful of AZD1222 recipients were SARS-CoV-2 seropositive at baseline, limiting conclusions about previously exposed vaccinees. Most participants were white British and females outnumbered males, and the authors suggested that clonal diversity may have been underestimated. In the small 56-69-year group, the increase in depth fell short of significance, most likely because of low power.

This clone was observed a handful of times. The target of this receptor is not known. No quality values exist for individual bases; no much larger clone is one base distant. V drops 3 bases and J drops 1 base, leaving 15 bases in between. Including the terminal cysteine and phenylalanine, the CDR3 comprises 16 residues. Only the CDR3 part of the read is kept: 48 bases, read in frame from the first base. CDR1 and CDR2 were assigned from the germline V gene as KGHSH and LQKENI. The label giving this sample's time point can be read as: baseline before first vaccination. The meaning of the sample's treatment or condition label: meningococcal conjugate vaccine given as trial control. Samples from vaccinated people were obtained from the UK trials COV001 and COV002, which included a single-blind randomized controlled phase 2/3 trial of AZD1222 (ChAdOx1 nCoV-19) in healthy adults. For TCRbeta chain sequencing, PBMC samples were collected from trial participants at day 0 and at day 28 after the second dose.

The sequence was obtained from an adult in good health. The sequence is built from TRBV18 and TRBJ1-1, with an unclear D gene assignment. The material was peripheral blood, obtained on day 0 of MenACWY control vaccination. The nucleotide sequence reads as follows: TGTGCCAGCTCACCGGCCCGTAGTCCGAGGAACACTGAAGCTTTCTTT. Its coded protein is CASSPARSPRNTEAFF.